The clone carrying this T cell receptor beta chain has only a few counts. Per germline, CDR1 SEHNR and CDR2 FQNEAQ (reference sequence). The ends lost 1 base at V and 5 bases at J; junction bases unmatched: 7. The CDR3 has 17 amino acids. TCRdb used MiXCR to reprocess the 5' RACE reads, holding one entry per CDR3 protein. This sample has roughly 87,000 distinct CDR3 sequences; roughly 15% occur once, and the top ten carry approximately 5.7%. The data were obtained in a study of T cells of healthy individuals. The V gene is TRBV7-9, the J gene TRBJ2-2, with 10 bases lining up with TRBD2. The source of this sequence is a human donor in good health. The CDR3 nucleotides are TGTGCCAGCAGCTTAGGCCCTAGCGGGAGTTTGACCGGGGAGCTGTTTTTT. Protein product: CASSLGPSGSLTGELFF.